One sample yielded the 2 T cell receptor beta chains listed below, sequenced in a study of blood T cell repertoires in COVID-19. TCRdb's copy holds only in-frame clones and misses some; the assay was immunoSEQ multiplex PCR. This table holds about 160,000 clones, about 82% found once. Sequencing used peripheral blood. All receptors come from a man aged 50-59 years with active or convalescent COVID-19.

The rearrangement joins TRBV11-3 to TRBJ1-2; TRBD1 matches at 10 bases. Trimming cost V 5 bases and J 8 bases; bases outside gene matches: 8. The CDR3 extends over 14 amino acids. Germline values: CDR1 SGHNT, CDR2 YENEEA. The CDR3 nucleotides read TGTGCCAGCAGCCCACGGACAGGGGGGGGCGGCTACACCTTC. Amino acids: CASSPRTGGGGYTF.

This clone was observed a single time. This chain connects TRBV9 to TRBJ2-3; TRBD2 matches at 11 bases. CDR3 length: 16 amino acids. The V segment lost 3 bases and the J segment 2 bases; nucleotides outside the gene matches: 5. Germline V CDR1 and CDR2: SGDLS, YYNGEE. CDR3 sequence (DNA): TGTGCCAGCAGCGGACCTAGCGGGAGGCCCACAGATACGCAGTATTTT. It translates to CASSGPSGRPTDTQYF.